The 12 T cell receptor beta chains below were found in one sample sequenced in a study of metastatic and nonmetastatic thyroid tumors. Until they underwent thyroid surgery, no patient had received any treatment. Using MiXCR, TCRdb reanalyzed the PCR reads. The sample carries tens of thousands of clones, about 20% recorded once. The sequenced sample consisted of blood. These receptor sequences come from a female donor with papillary thyroid cancer or a benign thyroid nodule (not recorded which). Some clones in this sample may be carry-over from other donors' samples.

This clone is medium-sized (0.01 to 0.1%) within its sample. The rearrangement uses TRBV6-1 and TRBJ1-2; D call uncertain. V lost 5 bases to trimming and J lost 5 bases, with 9 bases between them. The CDR3 consists of 12 residues. The germline V gene encodes CDR1 MNHNS and CDR2 SASEGT. The CDR3 DNA is TGTGCCAGCAGTTCTGTATCTTATGGCTACACCTTC. It is translated as CASSSVSYGYTF.

This clone was recorded at least ten times. The chain recombines TRBV14 with TRBJ1-5; 8 bases line up with TRBD1. This CDR3 has 16 residues. CDR1 and CDR2 (germline): SGHDN, FVKESK. Trimming at V came to 4 bases and at J to 2 bases, leaving 7 bases not matched to a gene. The CDR3 bases are TGTGCCAGCAGCCTAAGCGGACAGGGAGGCAATCAGCCCCAGCATTTT. Translated: CASSLSGQGGNQPQHF.

The chain carries TRBV30 and TRBJ1-2, with a possible D match to TRBD1 (6 bases). Trimming left V 1 base short and J 7 bases short, with 19 bases between. This CDR3 is 15 amino acids long. The V gene's germline CDR1 is GTSNPN and CDR2 SVGIG (reference sequence). This chain's CDR3 is CAWSDGGAVGGGYTF. As DNA, the CDR3 is TGTGCCTGGAGTGACGGGGGGGCGGTTGGTGGTGGCTACACCTTC.

This clone was counted at least ten times. V usage is TRBV20-1 and J usage is TRBJ2-7; D is unclear. V lost 3 bases and J 1 base, leaving 7 bases between the germline ends. The CDR3 runs to 12 residues. Germline V gene data show CDR1 as DFQATT and CDR2 as SNEGSKA (reference sequence). The CDR3 spells CSASSGSYEQYF. The DNA for the CDR3 is TGCAGTGCTAGCTCTGGGTCCTACGAGCAGTACTTC.

The chain joins TRBV20-1 to TRBJ2-3, with D perhaps given as TRBD1 or TRBD2 (6 bases each). Trimming shortened V by 0 bases and J by 6 bases, and 19 bases separated the two germline ends. Germline V gene data show CDR1 as DFQATT and CDR2 as SNEGSKA (reference sequence). This CDR3 contains 16 residues. This CDR3 reads CSARDAVGGPLDTQYF. The CDR3 bases are TGCAGTGCTAGAGATGCGGTAGGGGGGCCTTTGGATACGCAGTATTTT.

This clone was detected ten times or more. The chain uses TRBV14 and TRBJ2-5; 7 nucleotides match TRBD1. Germline values: CDR1 SGHDN, CDR2 FVKESK. With 3 bases clipped from V and 2 bases from J, the junction kept 9 bases outside the gene matches. This CDR3 region has 16 residues. CDR3 amino acids: CASSHPRDSTQETQYF. For the CDR3, the DNA is TGTGCCAGCAGCCACCCCAGGGACAGCACGCAAGAGACCCAGTACTTC.

This clone was observed many times. Other DNA sequences in this specimen translate into the identical CDR3. This chain uses TRBV5-1 with TRBJ2-2, with TRBD1 as a possible D gene (6 bases). This CDR3 has 16 amino acids. The germline V gene encodes CDR1 SGHRS and CDR2 YFSETQ. V was cut by 2 bases and J by 2 bases, with 13 bases left in between. The CDR3 DNA reads as TGCGCCAGCAGCTTTGCAGGGGCGCTTAACACCGGGGAGCTGTTTTTT. It encodes CASSFAGALNTGELFF.

This clone was found many times. This chain connects TRBV19 to TRBJ2-7; 8 bases agree with TRBD2. The CDR3 is made up of 14 amino acids. Germline CDR1 and CDR2: LNHDA and SQIVND (reference sequence). V dropped 7 bases and J dropped 0; count of bases not matched to a gene: 5. The CDR3 here is CASKLAVSSYEQYF. The CDR3 nucleotides are TGTGCCAGTAAACTAGCGGTTAGCTCCTACGAGCAGTACTTC.

This chain connects TRBV9 to TRBJ2-5; D possibly corresponds to TRBD2 (5 bases). In germline, CDR1 is SGDLS, CDR2 YYNGEE. V lost 3 bases and J 12 bases, leaving 18 bases between the germline ends. The CDR3 totals 13 residues. The CDR3 region is CASSAEAGENKYF. The CDR3 DNA is TGTGCCAGCAGCGCGGAGGCCGGAGAGAACAAGTACTTC.

In regard to this clone: A junction end diverges from the germline sequence, so it may reflect a read error. The chain carries TRBV24-1 and TRBJ1-1; D is uncertain. This CDR3 is built from 14 residues. Germline V CDR1 and CDR2: KGHDR, SFDVKD. CDR3 DNA: TGTGCCAGCAGTGACTCCCAATTGAACACTGAAGCTTTCTTT. Amino acids: CASSDSQLNTEAFF.

By share, this clone counts as medium-sized. The rearrangement joins TRBV6-2 or TRBV6-3 to TRBJ1-6; D ambiguous. Germline CDR1 and CDR2: MNHEY and SVGEGT. The CDR3 totals 14 residues. Trimming stripped 2 bases from V and 10 bases from J, with 12 bases between. The CDR3 protein is CASSYAGRRSPLHF. CDR3 DNA sequence: TGTGCCAGCAGTTACGCGGGGAGGAGGTCACCCCTCCACTTT.

This clone is medium-sized in the sample. The V gene is TRBV6-4, the J gene TRBJ2-6; no clear D. Per the germline V gene, CDR1 is MRHNA and CDR2 is SNTAGT. The CDR3 extends over 15 amino acids. The V end lost 1 base, the J end lost 0 bases, and 4 bases lay between the germline ends. The CDR3 loop reads CASSDLSSGANVLTF. The DNA of the CDR3 is TGTGCCAGCAGTGACTTAAGCTCTGGGGCCAACGTCCTGACTTTC.